The next 9 T cell receptor beta chains were all read from a single sample in a study of cytomegalovirus exposure and HLA in healthy donors. Vbeta (60) and Jbeta (13) primers were used in the PCR. Sequencing was performed with immunoSEQ multiplex PCR; in TCRdb, only in-frame clones are kept and a portion is missing. Here the sample spans 95,000 to 100,000 clones, more than 70% being singletons. Material: PBMCs. These TCRs come from a man aged 25-45 years in good health and CMV-seronegative.

The gene calls are TRBV28 and TRBJ2-7, with a possible D match to TRBD1 (6 bases). The CDR3 loop spans 13 amino acids. Trimming took off 6 bases at V and 2 bases at J, with 11 bases between the two ends. Germline V gene data show CDR1 as MDHEN and CDR2 as SYDVKM. In DNA form, the CDR3 reads TGTGCCAGCAGCGCTCCAGGGGCCTACGAGCAGTACTTC. This sequence encodes CASSAPGAYEQYF. The full variable domain, completed using reference TRBV28 and TRBJ2-7, is DVKVTQSSRYLVKRTGEKVFLECVQDMDHENMFWYRQDPGLGLRLIYFSYDVKMKEKGDIPEGYSVSREKKERFSLILESASTNQTSMYLCASSAPGAYEQYFGPGTRLTVT.

The chain uses TRBV10-3 and TRBJ2-3, with D possibly being TRBD2 (6 bases). Germline assignment: CDR1 ENHRY and CDR2 SYGVKD. There are 15 residues in the CDR3. V dropped 3 bases and J dropped 0 bases, with 10 bases sitting between them. CDR3 loop: CAISDSGTSTDTQYF. DNA of the CDR3: TGTGCCATCAGTGATTCAGGGACTAGCACAGATACGCAGTATTTT.

This chain connects TRBV5-4 to TRBJ2-7, with D tentatively TRBD2 (7 bases). Germline-derived CDR1 and CDR2 are SGHNT and YYREEE (reference sequence). Trimming took 2 bases from V and 7 from J, leaving 16 bases between them. The CDR3 loop spans 14 amino acids. The CDR3 DNA sequence: TGTGCCAGCAGCTTAGGGGGGGCGATGGGTGAGCAGTACTTC. This encodes CASSLGGAMGEQYF.

The V and J genes are TRBV30 and TRBJ2-6; 7 nucleotides agree with TRBD1. The junction had 7 bases not matched to a gene; V was cut back by 2 bases and J by 3 bases. CDR3 length: 16 amino acids. Germline V gene sequence: CDR1 GTSNPN, CDR2 SVGIG (reference sequence). The CDR3 region is CAWSLHRGGGANVLTF. The CDR3 bases are TGTGCCTGGAGTCTTCACAGGGGCGGTGGGGCCAACGTCCTGACTTTC.

J is TRBJ1-1 and V is TRBV6-5; D is ambiguous. The CDR3 contains 13 residues. The germline gives CDR1 MNHEY, CDR2 SVGAGI. V lost 0 bases and J lost 7, with 9 bases in between. The CDR3 loop is CASSYSETFEAFF. The CDR3 nucleotides read TGTGCCAGCAGTTACTCCGAGACTTTTGAAGCTTTCTTT.

V usage is TRBV5-1 and J usage is TRBJ2-5, with a tentative D call TRBD1 (5 bases). This CDR3 region has 14 residues. Between the trimmed V and J ends, which lost 0 bases and 3 bases, there was a span of 9 bases. Per the germline V gene, CDR1 is SGHRS and CDR2 is YFSETQ. The CDR3 protein is CASSLEGAKETQYF. As DNA, the CDR3 is TGCGCCAGCAGCTTGGAAGGGGCGAAAGAGACCCAGTACTTC.

The V call is TRBV4-2, the J call TRBJ2-5, with a weak D call TRBD2 (5 bases). CDR1 and CDR2 (germline): LGHNA, YNFKEQ. This CDR3 has 15 amino acids. V lost 0 bases, J lost 5 bases, and 13 bases lay in between. The CDR3 bases are TGTGCCAGCAGCCAAGAGAAGGGCCGCGGGGAGACCCAGTACTTC. It yields the protein CASSQEKGRGETQYF.

The gene calls are TRBV28 and TRBJ1-3, with a tentative D call TRBD1 (5 bases). Germline loops: CDR1 MDHEN, CDR2 SYDVKM. The CDR3 has 15 residues. Between the trimmed V and J ends, which lost 1 base and 0 bases, there was a span of 7 bases. The CDR3 coding sequence is TGTGCCAGCAGTTTATATAGGGGCTCTGGAAACACCATATATTTT. Translated, it gives CASSLYRGSGNTIYF.

The genes are TRBV5-4 and TRBJ2-5; 15 bases fit TRBD2. The germline gives CDR1 SGHNT, CDR2 YYREEE (reference sequence). V gave up 0 bases and J gave up 4 bases; unmatched junction bases: 1. The CDR3 is made up of 16 amino acids. CDR3 amino acids: CASSLEGLAGGETQYF. DNA of the CDR3: TGTGCCAGCAGCTTGGAGGGACTAGCGGGGGGAGAGACCCAGTACTTC.